These T cell receptor beta chains were read from a single sample in a study of blood T cell repertoires in COVID-19. The repertoire was sequenced with immunoSEQ multiplex PCR; TCRdb's copy has only in-frame clones and lacks some. Of a few hundred thousand clones listed, 88% are singletons. The sample comprised PBMCs or T cells enriched from blood (not recorded which). These TCRs come from a woman aged 60-75 years who had recovered from COVID-19. CDR3s include the opening cysteine and the closing phenylalanine or tryptophan. D genes are given only for firm matches. Not every row has a clone size; where given, it reads once, few, many or a size class.

v_call: TRBV2; j_call: TRBJ2-3; clone_size: NA; d_call: NA; cdr3_nt: TGTGCCAGCAGCGCTGACAGGTTTAGCACAGATACGCAGTATTTT; cdr3_aa: CASSADRFSTDTQYF
v_call: TRBV27; j_call: TRBJ1-3; clone_size: NA; d_call: TRBD1; cdr3_nt: TGTGCCAGCAGTTTATACCCTCCCTCGACAGGGGCTGGAAACACCATATATTTT; cdr3_aa: CASSLYPPSTGAGNTIYF
v_call: TRBV28; j_call: TRBJ1-2; clone_size: NA; d_call: NA; cdr3_nt: TGTGCCAGCACCTCCTTGTCAGGAGGCGACTATGGCTACACCTTC; cdr3_aa: CASTSLSGGDYGYTF
v_call: TRBV5-5; j_call: TRBJ2-3; clone_size: NA; d_call: TRBD2; cdr3_nt: TGTGCCAGCAGCTTAGAAGCGGGGGGACTCACAGATACGCAGTATTTT; cdr3_aa: CASSLEAGGLTDTQYF
v_call: TRBV29-1; j_call: TRBJ1-1; clone_size: NA; d_call: TRBD1; cdr3_nt: TGCAGCGTTAACAGGGGAAATTCTGAAGCTTTCTTT; cdr3_aa: CSVNRGNSEAFF
v_call: TRBV2; j_call: TRBJ1-1; clone_size: few; d_call: NA; cdr3_nt: TGTGCCAGCTTCGGGTTTTCCTCCGAAGCTTTCTTT; cdr3_aa: CASFGFSSEAFF
v_call: TRBV5-1; j_call: TRBJ1-1; clone_size: NA; d_call: TRBD1; cdr3_nt: TGCGCCAGCAGCTTGGTGGGACAGATGAACACTGAAGCTTTCTTT; cdr3_aa: CASSLVGQMNTEAFF
v_call: TRBV5-1; j_call: TRBJ1-4; clone_size: once; d_call: TRBD1; cdr3_nt: TGCGCCAGCAGCTTGGGCAGGGGGGTACCTAATGAAAAACTGTTTTTT; cdr3_aa: CASSLGRGVPNEKLFF
v_call: TRBV4-1; j_call: TRBJ2-6; clone_size: once; d_call: TRBD1; cdr3_nt: TGCGCCAGCAGCCCCGGACAGGGTGGGGCCAACGTCCTGACTTTC; cdr3_aa: CASSPGQGGANVLTF
v_call: TRBV10-3; j_call: TRBJ2-6; clone_size: NA; d_call: NA; cdr3_nt: TGTGCCATCAGTGCCAGTGGCACCTCTGGGGCCAACGTCCTGACTTTC; cdr3_aa: CAISASGTSGANVLTF
v_call: TRBV5-1; j_call: TRBJ2-5; clone_size: NA; d_call: NA; cdr3_nt: TGCGCCAGCGCCCAGGGCGGTAATGAGAAAGAGACCCAGTACTTC; cdr3_aa: CASAQGGNEKETQYF
v_call: TRBV10-2; j_call: TRBJ2-1; clone_size: NA; d_call: TRBD1; cdr3_nt: TGCGCCAGCACCTTCACCGGGACAGGGAAATACAATGAGCAGTTCTTC; cdr3_aa: CASTFTGTGKYNEQFF
v_call: TRBV3-1/TRBV3-2; j_call: TRBJ2-2; clone_size: NA; d_call: NA; cdr3_nt: TGTGCCAGCAGCCAAGCGGGGGGCCAAAACACCGGGGAGCTGTTTTTT; cdr3_aa: CASSQAGGQNTGELFF
v_call: TRBV19; j_call: TRBJ2-4; clone_size: NA; d_call: NA; cdr3_nt: TGTGCCAGTAGTATAGGGGAGGGCAGGGGGCCGGTAAACATTCAGTACTTC; cdr3_aa: CASSIGEGRGPVNIQYF
v_call: TRBV5-1; j_call: TRBJ2-2; clone_size: NA; d_call: NA; cdr3_nt: TGCGCCAGCAGCATCGGACAGACCAACACCGGGGAGCTGTTTTTT; cdr3_aa: CASSIGQTNTGELFF
v_call: TRBV10-2; j_call: TRBJ2-2; clone_size: NA; d_call: TRBD2; cdr3_nt: TGCGCCAGCAGGGGTAGCGGGGGGACCGGGGAGCTGTTTTTT; cdr3_aa: CASRGSGGTGELFF
v_call: TRBV18; j_call: TRBJ2-3; clone_size: NA; d_call: NA; cdr3_nt: TGTGCCAGCTCACCAAGGGGGTTGAGCACAGATACGCAGTATTTT; cdr3_aa: CASSPRGLSTDTQYF
v_call: TRBV30; j_call: TRBJ2-7; clone_size: NA; d_call: NA; cdr3_nt: TGTGCCTGGAGTGTAGGAGGAAGCGAGCAGTACTTC; cdr3_aa: CAWSVGGSEQYF
v_call: TRBV2; j_call: TRBJ2-3; clone_size: NA; d_call: TRBD2; cdr3_nt: TGTGCCAGCACTGGGGGGGGTAGCTTTTCAGATACGCAGTATTTT; cdr3_aa: CASTGGGSFSDTQYF
v_call: TRBV4-1; j_call: TRBJ1-1; clone_size: NA; d_call: TRBD1; cdr3_nt: TGCGCCAGCAGCCTGGGACAGGGAGACACTGAAGCTTTCTTT; cdr3_aa: CASSLGQGDTEAFF
v_call: TRBV10-3; j_call: TRBJ2-2; clone_size: NA; d_call: NA; cdr3_nt: TGTGCCATCCGAACAGGGGAGGACGGGGAGCTGTTTTTT; cdr3_aa: CAIRTGEDGELFF
v_call: TRBV12-5; j_call: TRBJ1-2; clone_size: NA; d_call: NA; cdr3_nt: TGTGCTAGTGGTTTGCAGAGGAACTATGGCTACACCTTC; cdr3_aa: CASGLQRNYGYTF
v_call: TRBV9; j_call: TRBJ1-1; clone_size: NA; d_call: NA; cdr3_nt: TGTGCCAGCAGCGTAGAATATGGGACATTTTTTGGGATGAACACTGAAGCTTTCTTT; cdr3_aa: CASSVEYGTFFGMNTEAFF